This T cell receptor (beta chain) was captured in a study of beta chain features in type 1 diabetes. Study summary: All samples together contributed 95 million to 110 million sorted cells for examination. Study results and caveats: Whatever favoring of shorter templates PCR might show would apply equally to patients and controls. It was among patients, rather than healthy donors, that naive, central memory and Treg TCRB repertoires appeared more similar.

As for this clone: Its antigen is still unknown.

Isolation of CD4+ naive, central memory, regulatory and stem cell-like memory cells was achieved by sorting via CD45RO/CCR7/CD25/CD127/CD95/CD27. The isolated RNA, all of it, was reverse transcribed, so expressed TCRB transcripts were what got sequenced. Some clones are missing from TCRdb's copy, which holds only in-frame ones; the method was immunoSEQ multiplex PCR. The sample has around 250,000 clones; 68% are singletons. In germline, CDR1 is GTSNPN, CDR2 SVGIG (reference sequence). There are 15 residues in the CDR3. V trimming: 1 base; J trimming: 2 bases; junction bases outside the gene matches: 4.

The rearrangement joins TRBV30 to TRBJ1-5, with 8 bases lining up with TRBD1. The sequence came from a man between 25 and 39 years old in good health. Sequenced material: naive CD4+ T cells from blood. The CDR3 loop reads CAWSGDRRGNQPQHF. CDR3 bases: TGTGCCTGGAGTGGGGACAGGAGAGGCAATCAGCCCCAGCATTTT.